This T cell receptor beta chain stems from a study of T cells in Graves' hyperthyroidism and ophthalmopathy. Looking at the study overall: Peripheral blood was obtained at initial diagnosis, preceding any treatment.

The CDR3 extends over 15 amino acids. The V gene lost 3 bases and the J gene lost 8 bases, with 17 bases spanning the gap. Germline CDR1 reads MDHEN; CDR2 reads SYDVKM. The study defined stable Graves' hyperthyroidism as no ophthalmopathy progression within 18 months. The hyperthyroidism patients had all been newly diagnosed, and their disease duration was under 2 months. Their ages ranged from 18 to 65 years. Patients having uncontrolled infection, another autoimmune disease, pregnancy or lactation were not included. Amplification of TCR beta CDR3 regions used RNA as the template. First-round RT-PCR targeting the TCR CDR3 was performed with the HTBI primer set. TCRdb reanalysed the multiplex PCR reads using MiXCR and keeps one entry per CDR3 protein. The sample contains 300,000 to 450,000 distinct CDR3 sequences, over 10% of which appear only once. This clonotype was picked up many times.

What was sequenced was blood. This sequence originates from a woman between 18 and 29 years old with Graves' hyperthyroidism. The chain combines TRBV28 with TRBJ2-1; TRBD1 or TRBD2 may be the D gene (5 bases each). CDR3 loop: CASSFPLARGDEQFF. CDR3 DNA: TGTGCCAGCAGTTTCCCCCTAGCCCGGGGCGATGAGCAGTTCTTC.